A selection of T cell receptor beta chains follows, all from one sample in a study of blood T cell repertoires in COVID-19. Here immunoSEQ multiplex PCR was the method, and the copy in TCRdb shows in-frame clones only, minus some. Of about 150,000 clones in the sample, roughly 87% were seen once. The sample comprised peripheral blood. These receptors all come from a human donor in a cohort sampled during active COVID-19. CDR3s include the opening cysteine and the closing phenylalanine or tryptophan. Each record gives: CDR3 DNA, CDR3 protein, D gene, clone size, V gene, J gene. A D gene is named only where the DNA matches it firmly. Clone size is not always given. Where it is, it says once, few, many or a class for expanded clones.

TGTGCCAGCAGCTTAGCGGGACAGGTCAATCAGCCCCAGCATTTT,CASSLAGQVNQPQHF,TRBD1,.,TRBV7-2,TRBJ1-5
TGTGCCAGCAGCTTCCCACACTCTGGGGCCAACGTCCTGACTTTC,CASSFPHSGANVLTF,.,few,TRBV7-3,TRBJ2-6
TGTGCCAGCTCAGCCGGGACAGGGGAGAAGTACTTC,CASSAGTGEKYF,TRBD1,.,TRBV18,TRBJ2-7
TGTGCCAGCAGTGAATTCTCGGTCCCCTATGGCTACACCTTC,CASSEFSVPYGYTF,.,.,TRBV6-1,TRBJ1-2
TGTGCCAGCAGCTCTACTAGCGGAGAAAGAGTTTCCTACGAGCAGTACTTC,CASSSTSGERVSYEQYF,TRBD2,.,TRBV5-6,TRBJ2-7
TGTGCCAGCCGCTCGGGACTGAATAATGAAAAACTGTTTTTT,CASRSGLNNEKLFF,.,.,TRBV6-5,TRBJ1-4
TGTGCCAGCAGCCAAAGTGGCGGGAGTAGTACGGAGACCCAGTACTTC,CASSQSGGSSTETQYF,TRBD2,.,TRBV5-5,TRBJ2-5
TGTGCCAGCAGTGGTACTCTACAAGAGACCCAGTACTTC,CASSGTLQETQYF,.,.,TRBV13,TRBJ2-5
TGTGCCACCAGTGATGGGAGGGGTAATCAGCCCCAGCATTTT,CATSDGRGNQPQHF,.,.,TRBV24-1,TRBJ1-5
TGTGCCAGCGGGGACAGGGCCGATTCCTACGAGCAGTACTTC,CASGDRADSYEQYF,TRBD1,.,TRBV2,TRBJ2-7
TGTGCCAGCATCCGGGACGGAGGGGCTTACGAGCAGTACTTC,CASIRDGGAYEQYF,.,.,TRBV6-6,TRBJ2-7
TGTGCCAGCAGCCGCTTGGGCGAAAAACTGTTTTTT,CASSRLGEKLFF,.,.,TRBV5-6,TRBJ1-4
TGTGCCAGCAGTAAACAGGGTTATGGAAACACCATATATTTT,CASSKQGYGNTIYF,.,once,TRBV28,TRBJ1-3
TGCAGCGTTACGACAGGGACCGGGGAGCTGTTTTTT,CSVTTGTGELFF,TRBD1,.,TRBV29-1,TRBJ2-2
TGTGCCAGCAGCAGCGGGGGCCTCTCTGGGGCCAACGTCCTGACTTTC,CASSSGGLSGANVLTF,TRBD2,.,TRBV7-2,TRBJ2-6
TGTGCCAGCAGTCCGGGACACCCGAACACTGAAGCTTTCTTT,CASSPGHPNTEAFF,.,.,TRBV2,TRBJ1-1
TGCAGTGCTAGTACCGGGAACTATGGCTACACCTTC,CSASTGNYGYTF,.,.,TRBV20-1,TRBJ1-2
TGTGCCTGGAACCGGGACAGCATCTACGAGCAGTACTTC,CAWNRDSIYEQYF,TRBD1,.,TRBV30,TRBJ2-7
TGCGCCAGCAGGCCGGACAGGGGGCCGAATCAGCCCCAGCATTTT,CASRPDRGPNQPQHF,TRBD1,few,TRBV4-1,TRBJ1-5
TGCGCCAGCAGCTTGGGACAGGGAGTTGGCTACACCTTC,CASSLGQGVGYTF,TRBD1,.,TRBV5-1,TRBJ1-2
TGTGCCAGCAGCAGAGGGACAGGCTATTCGAACGAGCAGTACTTC,CASSRGTGYSNEQYF,TRBD1,.,TRBV7-3,TRBJ2-7
TGTGCCAGCAGCTCTCCCGGGGGGGCCGGAGAGACCCAGTACTTC,CASSSPGGAGETQYF,TRBD2,.,TRBV5-4,TRBJ2-5
TGTGCCAGCAGTTTAATGCGGGTAATTTCCTACGAGCAGTACTTC,CASSLMRVISYEQYF,.,once,TRBV28,TRBJ2-7
TGTGCCAGCAGCCTGGACAGGGAAGCCGGTCAGCCCCAGCATTTT,CASSLDREAGQPQHF,TRBD1,.,TRBV7-9,TRBJ1-5
TGTGCCAGCAGTACCCCGACAGGGATCAATTCACCCCTCCACTTT,CASSTPTGINSPLHF,TRBD1,few,TRBV27,TRBJ1-6
TGTGCCAGCTCGGGGGGGGATACGCAGTATTTT,CASSGGDTQYF,TRBD2,.,TRBV6-5,TRBJ2-3
TGTGCCAGCAGCCCCGCAGCGGGAGCGAACGAGCAGTACTTC,CASSPAAGANEQYF,TRBD2,.,TRBV11-3,TRBJ2-7
TGTGCCAGCAGTTACTCGCAACGGAGCTATGGCTACACCTTC,CASSYSQRSYGYTF,.,.,TRBV6-5,TRBJ1-2
TGTGCCAGCAGGCAGGCGGGGGCGGTAGAGACCCAGTACTTC,CASRQAGAVETQYF,.,.,TRBV28,TRBJ2-5
TGTGCCAGCAGCTTTGGACTAGCGGGAGTCGGGGGACACAATGAGCAGTTCTTC,CASSFGLAGVGGHNEQFF,TRBD2,.,TRBV7-3,TRBJ2-1
TGTGCTAGTGGTTTGGCCGGGACAGGGAGTTACTACGAGCAGTACTTC,CASGLAGTGSYYEQYF,TRBD1,.,TRBV12-5,TRBJ2-7
TGTGCCAGCAGCACAGACGGTAACACCGGGGAGCTGTTTTTT,CASSTDGNTGELFF,.,.,TRBV11-2,TRBJ2-2
TGCAGCGTTGCGCGGCCAGCTAACTATGGCTACACCTTC,CSVARPANYGYTF,.,.,TRBV29-1,TRBJ1-2
TGTGCCAGCAGTTACTCGAGAGTTACGCAGTATTTT,CASSYSRVTQYF,.,.,TRBV6-2/TRBV6-3,TRBJ2-3